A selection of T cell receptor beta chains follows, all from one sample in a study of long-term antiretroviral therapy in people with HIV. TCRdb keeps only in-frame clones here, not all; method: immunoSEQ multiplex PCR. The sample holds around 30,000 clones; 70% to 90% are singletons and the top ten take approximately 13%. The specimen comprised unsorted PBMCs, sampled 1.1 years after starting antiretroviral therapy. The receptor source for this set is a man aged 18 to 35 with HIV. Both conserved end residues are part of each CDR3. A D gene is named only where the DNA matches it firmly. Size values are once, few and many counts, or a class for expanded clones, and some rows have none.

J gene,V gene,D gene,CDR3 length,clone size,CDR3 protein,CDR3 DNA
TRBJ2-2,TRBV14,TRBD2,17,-,CASSQDLGGGDTGELFF,TGTGCCAGCAGCCAAGATCTAGGCGGGGGGGACACCGGGGAGCTGTTTTTT
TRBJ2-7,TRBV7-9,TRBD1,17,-,CASSPFVTGGLTYEQYF,TGTGCCAGCAGCCCATTTGTGACAGGGGGCTTAACCTACGAGCAGTACTTC
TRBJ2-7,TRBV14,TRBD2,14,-,CASSQEWGGYEQYF,TGTGCCAGCAGCCAAGAGTGGGGGGGCTACGAGCAGTACTTC
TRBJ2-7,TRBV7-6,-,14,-,CASSFGGQIYEQYF,TGTGCCAGCAGCTTCGGCGGGCAGATCTACGAGCAGTACTTC
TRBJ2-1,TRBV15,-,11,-,CATSRGGEQFF,TGTGCCACCAGCAGAGGAGGTGAGCAGTTCTTC
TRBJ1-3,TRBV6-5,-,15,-,CASSARQEFGNTIYF,TGTGCCAGCAGTGCAAGACAGGAGTTTGGAAACACCATATATTTT
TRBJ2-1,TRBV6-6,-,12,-,CASSRRYNEQFF,TGTGCCAGCAGTCGTCGGTACAATGAGCAGTTCTTC
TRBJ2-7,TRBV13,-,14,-,CASSFGIASYEQYF,TGTGCCAGCAGCTTTGGAATCGCTTCCTACGAGCAGTACTTC
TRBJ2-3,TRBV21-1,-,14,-,CASTKGRGTDTQYF,TGTGCCAGCACCAAAGGTAGAGGGACAGATACGCAGTATTTT
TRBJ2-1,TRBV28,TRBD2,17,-,CASSPSTSGGSYNEQFF,TGTGCCAGCAGTCCCTCGACTAGCGGGGGCTCCTACAATGAGCAGTTCTTC
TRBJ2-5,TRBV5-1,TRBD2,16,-,CASSFSTSGMGETQYF,TGCGCCAGCAGCTTTTCAACTAGCGGGATGGGCGAGACCCAGTACTTC
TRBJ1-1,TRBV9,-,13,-,CASSALLYTEAFF,TGTGCCAGCAGCGCTTTGTTGTACACTGAAGCTTTCTTT
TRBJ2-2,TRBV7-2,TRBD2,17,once,CASSLFGGRASAGELFF,TGTGCCAGCAGCTTATTTGGCGGGAGGGCCTCGGCGGGGGAGCTGTTTTTT
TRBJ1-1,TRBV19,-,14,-,CASSIGEVGTEAFF,TGTGCCAGTAGTATCGGGGAGGTAGGCACTGAAGCTTTCTTT
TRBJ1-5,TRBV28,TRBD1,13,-,CASRRQGDQPQHF,TGTGCCAGCAGACGACAGGGGGATCAGCCCCAGCATTTT
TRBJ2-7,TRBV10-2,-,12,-,CASSNSLGEQYF,TGCGCCAGCAGCAACTCGCTGGGGGAGCAGTACTTC